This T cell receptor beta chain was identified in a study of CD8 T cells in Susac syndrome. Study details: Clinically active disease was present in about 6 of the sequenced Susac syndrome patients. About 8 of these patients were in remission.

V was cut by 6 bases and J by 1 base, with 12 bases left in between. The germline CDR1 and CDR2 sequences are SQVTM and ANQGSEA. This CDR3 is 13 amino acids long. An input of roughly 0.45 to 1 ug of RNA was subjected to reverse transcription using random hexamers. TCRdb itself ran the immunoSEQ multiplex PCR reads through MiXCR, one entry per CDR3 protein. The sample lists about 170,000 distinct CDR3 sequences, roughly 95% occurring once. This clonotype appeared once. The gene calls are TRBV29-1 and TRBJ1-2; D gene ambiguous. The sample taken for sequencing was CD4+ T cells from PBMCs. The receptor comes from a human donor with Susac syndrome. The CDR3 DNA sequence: TGCAGCGTCCGAGGAGACCTTAACTATGGCTACACCTTC. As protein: CSVRGDLNYGYTF.